The rows below give T cell receptor beta chains drawn from one sample of a study of CD8 T cells in ankylosing spondylitis. TCRdb redid the calling of the 5' RACE reads with MiXCR, one entry per CDR3 protein. The repertoire holds around 340,000 distinct CDR3 sequences, with 14% to 15% as singletons. The specimen was blood, either unsorted or a sorted T cell fraction (not recorded which). The receptors shown here come from a male donor with ankylosing spondylitis or in good health (not recorded which). CDR3s include the opening cysteine and the closing phenylalanine or tryptophan. A D gene is named only where the DNA matches it firmly. Only some rows state a clone size, as once, few, many or a class for expanded clones.

j_gene	d_gene	v_gene	abundance	CDR3aa	CDR3nt
TRBJ1-2	.	TRBV29-1	.	CSVGEEYGYTF	TGCAGCGTTGGGGAAGAATATGGCTACACCTTC
TRBJ1-2	TRBD1	TRBV20-1	.	CSASLDRDNYGYTF	TGCAGTGCTAGTTTGGACAGGGATAACTATGGCTACACCTTC
TRBJ2-5	TRBD2	TRBV29-1	few	CSARGLAILQETQYF	TGCAGCGCTCGGGGACTAGCGATTCTTCAAGAGACCCAGTACTTC
TRBJ1-1	.	TRBV6-5	few	CASSYDRGLGTEAFF	TGTGCCAGCAGTTACGATCGGGGGCTGGGGACTGAAGCTTTCTTT
TRBJ2-3	.	TRBV10-3	many	CAISVRDLSTDTQYF	TGTGCCATCAGTGTCCGGGACCTGAGCACAGATACGCAGTATTTT
TRBJ2-7	.	TRBV27	.	CASSFGPRDYEQYF	TGTGCCAGCAGCTTCGGTCCAAGGGATTACGAGCAGTACTTC
TRBJ1-5	.	TRBV5-5	few	CASSLTGSGQPQHF	TGTGCCAGCAGCTTGACGGGGTCTGGTCAGCCCCAGCATTTT
TRBJ2-2	.	TRBV29-1	few	CSVEDMGAANTGELFF	TGCAGCGTTGAAGATATGGGGGCCGCGAACACCGGGGAGCTGTTTTTT
TRBJ1-2	TRBD1	TRBV12-3/TRBV12-4	few	CASGSQGVEGYTF	TGTGCCAGCGGATCCCAGGGGGTAGAGGGCTACACCTTC
TRBJ2-7	.	TRBV18	few	CASSPASREQYF	TGTGCCAGCTCACCCGCATCACGCGAGCAGTACTTC
TRBJ2-2	.	TRBV6-5	.	CASSYSAQTSTGELFF	TGTGCCAGCAGTTATTCCGCCCAGACTTCCACCGGGGAGCTGTTTTTT
TRBJ2-1	TRBD2	TRBV3-1	.	CASSPPSGGAPRSNEQFF	TGTGCCAGCAGTCCTCCTAGCGGGGGGGCCCCTAGGAGCAATGAGCAGTTCTTC
TRBJ2-7	.	TRBV11-1	few	CASSFRDGYEQYF	TGTGCCAGCAGCTTCAGGGATGGGTACGAGCAGTACTTC
TRBJ2-3	.	TRBV4-1	.	CASSQEWPGGTDTQYF	TGCGCCAGCAGCCAAGAATGGCCCGGCGGCACAGATACGCAGTATTTT